This T cell receptor beta chain is drawn from a study of cytomegalovirus exposure and HLA in healthy donors. Study-level points and caveats: In an earlier analysis, about 87% or about 30%: the productive usage of most TCR beta V segments.

Both 60 Vbeta primers and 13 Jbeta primers went into the PCR. Clones were read by immunoSEQ multiplex PCR, and TCRdb kept only the in-frame ones, dropping some. The data contain 100,000 to 150,000 clones, 74% of them singletons. With regard to this clone: As yet, its antigen is unknown.

Deletions cut 1 base from V and 5 bases from J, with 12 bases between. The CDR3 is made up of 14 amino acids. Germline CDR1 MNHEY, CDR2 SVGAGI. The receptor was isolated from a woman in her forties or fifties in good health and CMV-seropositive. Source material: PBMCs. The chain links TRBV6-5 to TRBJ2-7; no clear D gene. CDR3 region: CASSYWSNSHEQYF. The DNA of the CDR3 is TGTGCCAGCAGTTACTGGTCGAACAGCCACGAGCAGTACTTC.